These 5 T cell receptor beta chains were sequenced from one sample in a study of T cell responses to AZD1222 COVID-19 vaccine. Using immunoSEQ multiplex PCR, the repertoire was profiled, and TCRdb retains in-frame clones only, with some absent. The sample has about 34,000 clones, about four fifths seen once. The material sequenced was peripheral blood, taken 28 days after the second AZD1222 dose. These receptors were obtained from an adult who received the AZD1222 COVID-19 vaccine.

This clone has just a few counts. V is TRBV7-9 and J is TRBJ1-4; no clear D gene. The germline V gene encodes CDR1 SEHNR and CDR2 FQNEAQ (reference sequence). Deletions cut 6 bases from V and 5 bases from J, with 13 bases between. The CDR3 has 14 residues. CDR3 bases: TGTGCCAGCAGTTTTAACTCGGTCAATGAAAAACTGTTTTTT. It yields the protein CASSFNSVNEKLFF.

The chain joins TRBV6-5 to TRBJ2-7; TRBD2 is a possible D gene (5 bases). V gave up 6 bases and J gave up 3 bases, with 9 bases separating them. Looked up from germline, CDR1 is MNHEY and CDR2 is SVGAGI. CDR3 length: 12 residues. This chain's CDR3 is CASRRGSYEQYV. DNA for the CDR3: TGTGCCAGCAGAAGAGGGAGCTACGAGCAGTACGTC.

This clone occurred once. In nucleotides, the CDR3 is TGTGCCAGCAGTTTCGACAGGGATGTCAATCAGCCCCAGCATTTT. As protein: CASSFDRDVNQPQHF. V and J are TRBV6-5 and TRBJ1-5; 7 positions match TRBD1. V lost 4 bases to trimming and J lost 3 bases; unmatched junction nucleotides: 6. Germline CDR1 is MNHEY and CDR2 is SVGAGI. The length of the CDR3 is 15 residues.

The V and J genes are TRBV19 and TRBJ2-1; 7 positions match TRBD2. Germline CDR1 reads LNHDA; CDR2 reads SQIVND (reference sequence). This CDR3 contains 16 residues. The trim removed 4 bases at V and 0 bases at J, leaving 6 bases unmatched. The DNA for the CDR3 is TGTGCCAGTAGTACCCCCGGGAGGAGCTCCTACAATGAGCAGTTCTTC. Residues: CASSTPGRSSYNEQFF.

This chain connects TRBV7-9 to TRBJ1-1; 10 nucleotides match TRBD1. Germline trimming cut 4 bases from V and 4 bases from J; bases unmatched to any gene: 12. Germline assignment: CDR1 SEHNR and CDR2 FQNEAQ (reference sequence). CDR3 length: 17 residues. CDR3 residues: CASSSRGTGVKGTEAFF. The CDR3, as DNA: TGTGCCAGCAGCTCCCGAGGGACAGGGGTTAAGGGCACTGAAGCTTTCTTT.